Below are 28 T cell receptor beta chains sequenced from a single sample in a study of blood T cell repertoires in COVID-19 (dated by TCRdb to the early 2020s). The library was produced with the immunoSEQ multiplex PCR assay. TCRdb re-hosts the immuneACCESS table, in-frame sequences only. Its copies lack some clones; in the studies checked, an unresolved V gene accounts for under half of them, and the cause for the rest is not known. The sample table contains approximately 490,000 clones; only one count was recorded for roughly 87% of them. The ten most abundant clones make up 0.7% of the sample. Sequenced material: PBMCs or T cells enriched from blood (not recorded which). All receptors derive from a woman under 30 who had recovered from COVID-19.

J is TRBJ1-1 and V is TRBV7-9; no clear D gene. There are 16 residues in the CDR3. V lost 6 bases and J 1 base, leaving 18 bases between the germline ends. Germline CDR1 reads SEHNR; CDR2 reads FQNEAQ (reference sequence). The CDR3 loop is CASSYILAGPNTEAFF. CDR3 coding DNA: TGTGCCAGCAGTTATATCCTTGCGGGCCCGAACACTGAAGCTTTCTTT.

This clone was picked up one time. This rearrangement joins TRBV27 to TRBJ2-3, with D perhaps matching TRBD1 (5 bases). CDR1 and CDR2 from the germline V gene are MNHEY and SMNVEV (reference sequence). CDR3 length: 14 residues. The V and J ends lost 2 bases and 4 bases respectively, with 10 bases between them. The CDR3, as DNA: TGTGCCAGCAGTTTAACAGGTCCCCCAGATACGCAGTATTTT. Protein sequence: CASSLTGPPDTQYF.

V and J are TRBV7-8 and TRBJ1-4, with 7 bases that match TRBD1. Trimming at V came to 5 bases and at J to 7 bases, leaving 7 bases not matched to a gene. The germline CDR1 and CDR2 sequences are SGHVS and FQNEAQ. The length of the CDR3 is 14 residues. CDR3: CASSPGTATEKLFF. CDR3 in DNA: TGTGCCAGCAGCCCGGGGACAGCAACTGAAAAACTGTTTTTT.

This clone was recorded a few times. The chain joins TRBV3-1 (or the pseudogene TRBV3-2) to TRBJ2-1; 10 nucleotides align to TRBD2. The CDR3 runs 17 residues. The germline V gene has CDR1 LGHDT and CDR2 YNNKEL (reference sequence). The V and J ends lost 4 bases and 8 bases, in that order; junction bases with no gene match: 14. The CDR3 DNA sequence: TGTGCCAGCAGCCCCAGCGGGGGGGCCTCTTTTGAGGATGAGCAGTTCTTC. Its protein is CASSPSGGASFEDEQFF.

The chain links TRBV29-1 to TRBJ2-1, with no clear D. CDR3 size: 11 residues. The germline V gene has CDR1 SQVTM and CDR2 ANQGSEA. V lost 6 bases, J lost 9 bases, and 12 bases lay in between. In DNA, the CDR3 is TGCAGCGTCGCCGAAACGGGTGAGCAGTTCTTC. As protein: CSVAETGEQFF.

The gene calls are TRBV2 and TRBJ1-1; TRBD1 is a possible D gene (6 bases). V was trimmed by 6 bases and J by 10 bases, leaving 21 bases between them. Germline V gene lookup returns CDR1 SNHLY and CDR2 FYNNEI. The CDR3 has 14 residues. Written as DNA, the CDR3 is TGTGCCAGCAGCGGGAACAGGGAGAGCTTGGGAGCTTTCTTT. Translation gives CASSGNRESLGAFF.

This chain uses TRBV2 with TRBJ2-7, with D possibly TRBD1 on 6 matching bases. The CDR3 is 12 amino acids. Trimming shortened V by 8 bases and J by 7 bases, and 15 bases separated the two germline ends. In germline, CDR1 is SNHLY, CDR2 FYNNEI. Written as DNA, the CDR3 is TGTGCCAGCGGGACATCTTCGTGGGAGCAGTACTTC. Protein product: CASGTSSWEQYF.

This clone was detected once. This rearrangement joins TRBV27 to TRBJ1-2, with 9 bases that match TRBD1. The CDR3 contains 17 residues. After removal of 3 bases from V and 5 bases from J, the junction contained 13 bases not matched to a gene. Germline V lookup: CDR1 MNHEY, CDR2 SMNVEV (reference sequence). The CDR3 bases are TGTGCCAGCAGTTTGGAACTTTCCGGGACAGGGCCATATGGCTACACCTTC. It encodes CASSLELSGTGPYGYTF.

The CDR3 region is CASSSAWTQGRAGANVLTF. The CDR3 nucleotides are TGCGCCAGCAGCTCCGCATGGACACAGGGCCGAGCGGGGGCCAACGTCCTGACTTTC. J is TRBJ2-6 and V is TRBV5-1; perhaps TRBD1 as D (6 bases). The germline V gene encodes CDR1 SGHRS and CDR2 YFSETQ. V lost 3 bases and J 4 bases, leaving 23 bases between the germline ends. CDR3 length: 19 residues.

The chain employs TRBV2 and TRBJ2-1, with TRBD2 matching over 15 bases. The ends lost 6 bases at V and 5 bases at J; junction bases unmatched: 5. Germline CDR1 reads SNHLY; CDR2 reads FYNNEI. This CDR3 has 16 residues. The CDR3 DNA follows: TGTGCCAGCAGGGGACTAGCGGGGGGCCTAAACAATGAGCAGTTCTTC. The encoded protein is CASRGLAGGLNNEQFF.

This chain connects TRBV2 to TRBJ2-5, with D unclear. CDR1 and CDR2 from the germline V gene are SNHLY and FYNNEI. V dropped 6 bases and J dropped 5 bases, with 7 bases sitting between them. The length of the CDR3 is 11 residues. CDR3 nucleotides: TGTGCCAGCAGCCAAGAGGAGACCCAGTACTTC. Residues: CASSQEETQYF.

This chain uses TRBV11-2 with TRBJ1-1, with D tentatively TRBD1 (6 bases). This CDR3 spans 14 amino acids. Trimming cost V 2 bases and J 4 bases, with 11 bases left between them. Germline V gene lookup returns CDR1 SGHAT and CDR2 FQNNGV. The CDR3 coding sequence is TGTGCCAGCAGCTTAATGGGGGCTAGCACTGAAGCTTTCTTT. It codes for CASSLMGASTEAFF.

CDR3 region: CASSQRRGADNEQFF. The CDR3 DNA reads TGTGCCAGCAGCCAAAGACGGGGGGCGGACAATGAGCAGTTCTTC. The rearrangement uses TRBV7-9 and TRBJ2-1, with a possible D match to TRBD2 (7 bases). Deletions cut 5 bases from V and 5 bases from J, with 16 bases between. Germline values: CDR1 SEHNR, CDR2 FQNEAQ (reference sequence). This CDR3 is 15 amino acids long.

The gene calls are TRBV4-2 and TRBJ1-5, with D tentatively TRBD1 (5 bases). The CDR3 has 15 amino acids. V lost 3 bases, J lost 11 bases, and 20 bases lay in between. The germline CDR1 and CDR2 sequences are LGHNA and YNFKEQ. CDR3 amino acids: CASSQTTAERSAQHF. The CDR3 nucleotides are TGTGCCAGCAGCCAGACGACAGCCGAACGGTCAGCCCAGCATTTT.

This chain joins TRBV5-1 and TRBJ2-7; 9 nucleotides align to TRBD1. The CDR3 contains 13 residues. Germline CDR1 is SGHRS and CDR2 is YFSETQ. Germline trimming cut 4 bases from V and 5 bases from J; bases unmatched to any gene: 4. DNA for the CDR3: TGCGCCAGCAGCGACGGGACAGGGAACGAGCAGTACTTC. Translation gives CASSDGTGNEQYF.

The gene calls are TRBV2 and TRBJ1-2; the D gene is possibly TRBD1 (6 bases). Germline V gene lookup returns CDR1 SNHLY and CDR2 FYNNEI. CDR3 size: 13 residues. Trimming pared 4 bases from V and 2 bases from J, leaving 8 bases between. CDR3 sequence reads: CASSGGLNYGYTF. The CDR3 DNA follows: TGTGCCAGCAGTGGGGGGCTCAACTATGGCTACACCTTC. Complete variable domain (other parts from reference TRBV2 and TRBJ1-2): EPEVTQTPSHQVTQMGQEVILRCVPISNHLYFYWYRQILGQKVEFLVSFYNNEISEKSEIFDDQFSVERPDGSNFTLKIRSTKLEDSAMYFCASSGGLNYGYTFGSGTRLTVV.

In nucleotides, the CDR3 is TGCAGCGTTGAAGGAAGAGGCGAATCTCACTATGGCTACACCTTC. Encoded protein: CSVEGRGESHYGYTF. The chain has TRBV29-1 and TRBJ1-2; no clear D gene. This CDR3 is built from 15 residues. Trimming stripped 1 base from V and 3 bases from J, with 15 bases between. In germline, CDR1 is SQVTM, CDR2 ANQGSEA.

The chain recombines TRBV5-1 with TRBJ2-5; TRBD2 matches 7 bases. CDR1 and CDR2 (germline): SGHRS, YFSETQ. V was pared by 0 bases and J by 2 bases, with 4 bases of the junction left unmatched. The CDR3 contains 15 residues. Written as DNA, the CDR3 is TGCGCCAGCAGCTTGGCCGGTAGCGGGCAAGAGACCCAGTACTTC. It codes for CASSLAGSGQETQYF.

The rearrangement uses TRBV20-1 and TRBJ2-7; TRBD1 agrees at 7 bases. From germline, CDR1 is DFQATT and CDR2 SNEGSKA (reference sequence). Trimming at V came to 3 bases and at J to 0 bases, leaving 8 bases not matched to a gene. This CDR3 comprises 15 residues. CDR3 sequence: CSASRDSESSYEQYF. The CDR3 nucleotides read TGCAGTGCTAGTCGGGACAGCGAGAGCTCCTACGAGCAGTACTTC.

The chain links TRBV19 to TRBJ1-5; maybe TRBD1 (5 bases). Trimming took 10 bases from V and 5 from J, leaving 21 bases between them. The germline V gene encodes CDR1 LNHDA and CDR2 SQIVND (reference sequence). The CDR3 totals 15 residues. CDR3 region: CATHPLGGGYQPQHF. The DNA for the CDR3 is TGTGCCACCCACCCACTGGGGGGGGGTTATCAGCCCCAGCATTTT.

V gene TRBV12-3 or TRBV12-4 combines with J gene TRBJ2-7, with D possibly TRBD1 on 6 matching bases. V lost 6 bases and J lost 3, with 12 bases in between. The CDR3 has 13 residues. The CDR3 is CASSLLDSYEQYF. In DNA form, the CDR3 reads TGTGCCAGCAGCCTTCTGGACAGCTACGAGCAGTACTTC.

V is TRBV5-6 and J is TRBJ2-1; 8 positions agree with TRBD1. CDR1 is SGHDT and CDR2 is YYEEEE in the germline V gene. V shed 0 bases and J 14 bases; nucleotides not matched to a gene: 7. The CDR3 extends over 13 amino acids. CDR3 residues: CASSLADRVGEFF. The CDR3 region has the DNA TGTGCCAGCAGCTTGGCGGACAGGGTGGGGGAGTTCTTC. Full variable domain (rest looked up from reference TRBV5-6 and TRBJ2-1): DAGVTQSPTHLIKTRGQQVTLRCSPKSGHDTVSWYQQALGQGPQFIFQYYEEEERQRGNFPDRFSGHQFPNYSSELNVNALLLGDSALYLCASSLADRVGEFFGPGTRLTVL.

This clone was recorded only once. The chain employs TRBV29-1 and TRBJ1-2; perhaps TRBD1 as D (6 bases). CDR3 size: 14 residues. V lost 3 bases and J lost 4, with 15 bases in between. The V gene's germline CDR1 is SQVTM and CDR2 ANQGSEA. CDR3: CSVEGGAALYGYTF. The CDR3 region has the DNA TGCAGCGTTGAGGGGGGGGCCGCTCTCTATGGCTACACCTTC.

This rearrangement joins TRBV29-1 to TRBJ1-3, with TRBD1 matching 7 bases. The CDR3 totals 14 residues. J was trimmed by 2 bases and V by 4 bases; bases with no gene match: 5. In germline, CDR1 is SQVTM, CDR2 ANQGSEA. CDR3 bases: TGCAGCGTTGCCTCAACAGGGGCTGGAAACACCATATATTTT. It codes for CSVASTGAGNTIYF.

The V call is TRBV5-1, the J call TRBJ1-3; possible D gene TRBD1, 6 bases. The germline V and J ends were trimmed by 1 base and 3 bases, with 17 bases remaining between them. The germline gives CDR1 SGHRS, CDR2 YFSETQ. The CDR3 consists of 17 residues. This chain's CDR3 is CASSLWTAASDGNTIYF. The CDR3 DNA is TGCGCCAGCAGCTTGTGGACAGCAGCCTCGGATGGAAACACCATATATTTT.

The chain employs TRBV11-2 and TRBJ1-1; D gene ambiguous. This CDR3 contains 16 residues. Germline V gene data show CDR1 as SGHAT and CDR2 as FQNNGV. The V end lost 5 bases, the J end lost 0 bases, and 16 bases lay between the germline ends. The CDR3 protein is CASSPSDGGLNTEAFF. The CDR3 DNA follows: TGTGCCAGCAGCCCAAGCGACGGAGGGCTGAACACTGAAGCTTTCTTT.

The rearrangement uses TRBV3-1 (or the pseudogene TRBV3-2) and TRBJ1-2, with D possibly matching TRBD1 (5 bases). V gave up 0 bases and J gave up 2 bases, with 10 bases separating them. The CDR3 is 15 residues long. Germline V lookup: CDR1 LGHDT, CDR2 YNNKEL (reference sequence). The CDR3, as DNA: TGTGCCAGCAGCCAAGAAGAACCAGGGAACTATGGCTACACCTTC. It encodes CASSQEEPGNYGYTF.

The chain combines TRBV7-9 with TRBJ2-2; weak D call: TRBD2 (5 bases). Germline V gene lookup returns CDR1 SEHNR and CDR2 FQNEAQ (reference sequence). V dropped 2 bases and J dropped 6 bases, with 10 bases sitting between them. The CDR3 is 14 amino acids. The DNA for the CDR3 is TGTGCCAGCAGCTTATTAGGAGGCGCCGGGGAGCTGTTTTTT. As protein: CASSLLGGAGELFF.